The 5 T cell receptor beta chains listed next were all sequenced from one sample in a study of blood T cell repertoires in COVID-19. Profiling relied on immunoSEQ multiplex PCR, and the TCRdb table lists in-frame clones only, not all of them. Seen here are about 440,000 clones, around 89% observed once, and the top ten hold over 4%. Sequencing was performed on peripheral blood. The receptors originated from a woman in her 30s with acute or convalescent COVID-19.

V and J are TRBV9 and TRBJ2-1, with 9 bases matching TRBD2. CDR3 length: 14 residues. The V and J ends lost 4 bases and 10 bases, in that order; junction bases with no gene match: 9. Per the germline V gene, CDR1 is SGDLS and CDR2 is YYNGEE. The DNA for the CDR3 is TGTGCCAGCAGCTCGAGGGTAGCGGGGGTGGAGCAGTTCTTC. Translating it yields CASSSRVAGVEQFF.

The chain couples TRBV6-5 to TRBJ2-4; D possibly corresponds to TRBD1 (5 bases). The CDR3 loop spans 15 amino acids. V shed 0 bases and J shed 7 bases, with 13 bases lying between them. Germline loops: CDR1 MNHEY, CDR2 SVGAGI. The CDR3 loop is CASSYSTGRDNIQYF. CDR3 DNA: TGTGCCAGCAGTTACTCAACAGGAAGGGATAACATTCAGTACTTC.

The J gene is TRBJ1-5, the V gene TRBV4-2, with a possible D match to TRBD1 (5 bases). V lost 4 bases and J lost 7, with 11 bases in between. The CDR3 is 13 amino acids. Germline V lookup: CDR1 LGHNA, CDR2 YNFKEQ. CDR3 in amino acids: CASSPTRAQPQHF. CDR3 nucleotides: TGTGCCAGCAGCCCGACCAGGGCCCAGCCCCAGCATTTT.

The chain carries TRBV4-1 and TRBJ2-7; the match to TRBD1 covers 10 bases. CDR3 length: 16 residues. V shed 3 bases and J 0 bases; nucleotides not matched to a gene: 5. The germline V gene encodes CDR1 MGHRA and CDR2 YSYEKL. Written as DNA, the CDR3 is TGCGCCAGCAGCCAGGCGGACAGGGGGATCTCCTACGAGCAGTACTTC. Protein sequence: CASSQADRGISYEQYF.

Concerning this clone: Other DNA sequences in the sample encode the same CDR3. This chain connects TRBV3-1 (or the pseudogene TRBV3-2) to TRBJ2-1; a possible D gene is TRBD2 (5 bases). The germline CDR1 and CDR2 sequences are LGHDT and YNNKEL (reference sequence). This CDR3 is 12 amino acids long. The germline V and J ends were trimmed by 1 base and 10 bases, with 8 bases remaining between them. CDR3 nucleotide sequence: TGTGCCAGCAGCCAAGTAGGCGGGGAGCAGTTCTTC. Translation: CASSQVGGEQFF.